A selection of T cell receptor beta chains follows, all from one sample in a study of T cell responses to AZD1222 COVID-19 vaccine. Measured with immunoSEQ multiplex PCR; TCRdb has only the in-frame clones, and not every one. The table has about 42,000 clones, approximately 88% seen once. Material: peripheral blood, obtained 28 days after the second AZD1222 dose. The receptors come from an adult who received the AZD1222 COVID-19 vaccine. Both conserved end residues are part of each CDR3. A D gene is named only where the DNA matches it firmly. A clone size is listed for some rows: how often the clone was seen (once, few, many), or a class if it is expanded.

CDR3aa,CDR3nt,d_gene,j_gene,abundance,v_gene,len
CASSLRDRDNSPLHF,TGTGCCAGCAGCTTGAGGGACAGGGATAATTCACCCCTCCACTTT,TRBD1,TRBJ1-6,.,TRBV5-4,15
CASSQGANTEAFF,TGTGCTAGCAGTCAGGGAGCTAACACTGAAGCTTTCTTT,.,TRBJ1-1,.,TRBV7-7,13
CASQGASTEAFF,TGTGCTAGCCAGGGGGCGAGCACTGAAGCTTTCTTT,TRBD1,TRBJ1-1,.,TRBV12-5,12
CASSFTDTQYF,TGCGCCAGCAGCTTCACAGATACGCAGTATTTT,.,TRBJ2-3,.,TRBV5-1,11
CSVGGVDQPQHF,TGCAGCGTTGGAGGGGTAGATCAGCCCCAGCATTTT,.,TRBJ1-5,.,TRBV29-1,12
CASSSLQGASYNEQFF,TGTGCCAGCAGCTCCCTACAGGGGGCATCCTACAATGAGCAGTTCTTC,TRBD1,TRBJ2-1,.,TRBV5-4,16
CASSEMGNQPQHF,TGTGCCAGCAGTGAAATGGGCAATCAGCCCCAGCATTTT,.,TRBJ1-5,.,TRBV6-1,13
CASSQDLGLAGITGELFF,TGTGCCAGCAGCCAAGATTTGGGACTAGCGGGGATTACCGGGGAGCTGTTTTTT,TRBD2,TRBJ2-2,once,TRBV4-2,18
CASSSSRTGGNIQYF,TGTGCCAGCAGCTCTTCCAGGACAGGGGGGAACATTCAGTACTTC,TRBD1,TRBJ2-4,few,TRBV7-9,15
CASSPLYEQYF,TGTGCCAGCAGCCCCCTTTACGAGCAGTACTTC,.,TRBJ2-7,.,TRBV2,11
CATGQLGSDTEAFF,TGTGCCACGGGACAGTTGGGAAGTGACACTGAAGCTTTCTTT,TRBD1,TRBJ1-1,.,TRBV10-3,14
CASSPGQGRTEAFF,TGTGCCAGCAGCCCGGGACAGGGGCGCACTGAAGCTTTCTTT,TRBD1,TRBJ1-1,.,TRBV5-4,14
CASSGRVRAGTYGYTF,TGTGCCAGCAGTGGAAGAGTGCGGGCAGGGACCTATGGCTACACCTTC,.,TRBJ1-2,.,TRBV9,16